Detailed here is one T cell receptor beta chain. This clone appeared a single time. No cognate antigen has been identified for it. There are no base qualities to consult, and no much larger clone falls within one base. There are 13 amino acids in the CDR3, from cysteine to phenylalanine inclusive. The retained sequence is limited to the CDR3, 39 bases, with the frame set at the first base. Trimming takes 8 bases from V and 7 bases from J, and the germline ends sit 12 bases apart. CDR1 and CDR2 are drawn from the germline V gene: MNHEY, SVGAGI. Reading the label with the study, this specimen's time point is: baseline before first vaccination. The vaccinee samples were drawn from two UK trials, COV001 and COV002, one of which was a single-blind randomized controlled phase 2/3 trial testing AZD1222 (ChAdOx1 nCoV-19) in healthy adults. Trial participant PBMC samples were collected at day 0 and day 28 after the second dose for TCRbeta chain sequencing.

These data come from a study of T cell responses to AZD1222 COVID-19 vaccine (TCRdb year 2021). For the study in its entirety: AZD1222 recipients whose second dose came at about 4 weeks and those whose second dose came at about 12 weeks were combined into one group, since spike-specific TCR depth and breadth did not differ between the two schedules. Enrollment into the trials was organized by age into subgroups of 18-55, 56-69 and 70-plus years, and those subgroups contained about 150, 27 and 61 TCR-sequenced participants, respectively. A total of approximately 230 trial participants underwent TCR sequencing, of whom about 200 received two doses of AZD1222 and about 25 received two doses of the MenACWY control vaccine. The investigation overall reported the following: Participants were mostly white British and included more females than males, and it was suggested by the authors that clonal diversity may have been underestimated. Epitopes outside the regions mutated in the B.1.351 and B.1.1.7 variants were reportedly recognized by nearly half of the unique spike-specific TCRs. Conclusions about previously exposed vaccinees are limited, since just a handful of AZD1222 recipients were seropositive for SARS-CoV-2 at baseline. In the small 56-69-year group, the increase in depth fell short of significance, most likely because of low power. Because no day 14 peak-response samples were available, repertoires were characterized only after the peak T cell response. After two AZD1222 doses, spike-specific TCR breadth and depth were significantly higher than at day 0 and than in MenACWY recipients. The whole spike protein was spanned by vaccine-associated CD4 TCRs, and dominant responses were seen in regions 160-218 and 743-854.

The CDR3 regions of human TCRbeta chains were analyzed by immunosequencing. The authors' pipeline ran thus. Repertoire TCRs were matched against a reference library of SARS-CoV-2-specific TCRs generated with the MIRA antigen-specificity platform. Breadth was defined as the fraction of unique TCRs that were SARS-CoV-2-associated. Depth was defined as the fraction of total T cells that were SARS-CoV-2-associated. Each spike-specific TCR was assigned to its reactive spike region and to a CD4 or CD8 class using the MIRA data. Log10-transformed breadth and depth values were compared by one-way ANOVA with Sidak's multiple comparisons tests. Imported from immuneACCESS, the table was reduced by TCRdb to in-frame sequences with V and J called. These copies leave out some clones; in studies compared against another copy, an unresolved V gene accounts for under half, and the cause of the remainder is not known. The DNA gave D and trimming, while V, J and clone size come from that table. Recorded for this sample are roughly 140,000 clones; around nine tenths of them occurred a single time. Around 5.2% of the sample lies in the top ten.

This sequence uses TRBV6-5 and TRBJ1-6; TRBD1 could be the D gene, as 5 bases match. This sequence originates from an adult in good health. The sample in question was peripheral blood, obtained on day 0 of AZD1222 vaccination. The sequence in DNA is TGTGCCAGCGGCAGGGAGAGGAATTCACCCCTCCACTTT. It specifies CASGRERNSPLHF.